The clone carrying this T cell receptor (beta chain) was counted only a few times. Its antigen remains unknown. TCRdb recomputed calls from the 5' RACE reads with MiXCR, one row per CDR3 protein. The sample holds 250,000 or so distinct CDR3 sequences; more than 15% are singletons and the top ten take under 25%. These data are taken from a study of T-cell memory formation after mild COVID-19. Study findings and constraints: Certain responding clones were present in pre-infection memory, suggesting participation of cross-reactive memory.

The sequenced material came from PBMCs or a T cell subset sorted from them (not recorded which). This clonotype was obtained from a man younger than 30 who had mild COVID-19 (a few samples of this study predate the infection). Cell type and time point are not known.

The CDR3 sequence is CASGFWGDGEQFF. The CDR3 DNA reads as TGTGCCAGCGGTTTTTGGGGAGACGGTGAGCAGTTCTTC. J is TRBJ2-1 and V is TRBV3-1, with a weak D call TRBD2 (5 bases). V lost 8 bases, J lost 9 bases, and 17 bases lay in between. This CDR3 region has 13 residues. CDR1 LGHDT and CDR2 YNNKEL come from the germline V gene (reference sequence).